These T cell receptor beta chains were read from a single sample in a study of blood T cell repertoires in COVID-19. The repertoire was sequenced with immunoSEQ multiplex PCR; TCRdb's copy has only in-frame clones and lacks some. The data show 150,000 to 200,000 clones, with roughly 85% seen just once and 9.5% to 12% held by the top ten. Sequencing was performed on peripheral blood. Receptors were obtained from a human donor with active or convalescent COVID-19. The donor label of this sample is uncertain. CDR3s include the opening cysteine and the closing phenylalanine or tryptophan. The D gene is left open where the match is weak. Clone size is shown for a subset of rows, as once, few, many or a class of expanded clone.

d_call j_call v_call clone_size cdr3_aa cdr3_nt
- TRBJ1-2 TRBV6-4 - CASKPSPGGRYGYTF TGTGCCAGCAAGCCAAGCCCGGGGGGCCGGTATGGCTACACCTTC
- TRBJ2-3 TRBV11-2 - CASSSLASSTDTQYF TGTGCCAGCAGCTCCCTAGCGTCTAGCACAGATACGCAGTATTTT
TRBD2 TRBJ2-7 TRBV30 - CAWKAEFLAGAEQYF TGTGCCTGGAAGGCTGAGTTTCTAGCGGGAGCCGAGCAGTACTTC
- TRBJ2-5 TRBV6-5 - CASSHDSGAQYF TGTGCCAGCAGCCATGATTCAGGGGCCCAGTACTTC
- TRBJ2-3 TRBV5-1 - CASSWASPEDTQYF TGCGCCAGCAGCTGGGCTAGCCCGGAAGATACGCAGTATTTT
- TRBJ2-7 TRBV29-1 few CSAGRGHEQYF TGCAGCGCCGGGCGGGGGCACGAGCAGTACTTC
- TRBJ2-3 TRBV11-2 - CASSHITDTQYF TGTGCCAGCAGCCACATAACAGATACGCAGTATTTT
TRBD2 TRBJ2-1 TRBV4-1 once CASRLSGAPGYNEQFF TGCGCCAGCAGACTTAGCGGGGCCCCAGGTTACAATGAGCAGTTCTTC
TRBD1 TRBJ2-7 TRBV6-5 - CASSLLRDRPYEQYF TGTGCCAGCAGCCTCCTCCGGGACAGACCCTACGAGCAGTACTTC
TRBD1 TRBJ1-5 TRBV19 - CASSSRLQGAWGNQPQHF TGTGCCAGTAGTTCTAGGCTCCAGGGGGCGTGGGGCAATCAGCCCCAGCATTTT
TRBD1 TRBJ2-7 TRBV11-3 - CASSLNRGSYEQYF TGTGCCAGCAGCCTTAACAGGGGTTCCTACGAGCAGTACTTC
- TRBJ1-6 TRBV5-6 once CASSLTVPSDLHF TGTGCCAGCAGCTTGACAGTCCCGTCTGACCTCCACTTT